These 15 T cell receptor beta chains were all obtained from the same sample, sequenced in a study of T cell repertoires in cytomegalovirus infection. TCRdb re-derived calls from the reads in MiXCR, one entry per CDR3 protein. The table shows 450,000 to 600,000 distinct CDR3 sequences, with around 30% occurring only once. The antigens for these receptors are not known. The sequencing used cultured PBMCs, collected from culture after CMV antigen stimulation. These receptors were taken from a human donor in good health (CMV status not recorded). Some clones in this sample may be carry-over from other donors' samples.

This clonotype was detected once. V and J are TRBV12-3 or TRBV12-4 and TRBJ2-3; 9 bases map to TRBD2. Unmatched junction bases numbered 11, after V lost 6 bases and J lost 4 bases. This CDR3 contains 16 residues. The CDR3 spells CASSRRRGGRADTQYF. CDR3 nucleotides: TGTGCCAGCAGCCGGAGGCGGGGGGGCCGGGCAGATACGCAGTATTTT.

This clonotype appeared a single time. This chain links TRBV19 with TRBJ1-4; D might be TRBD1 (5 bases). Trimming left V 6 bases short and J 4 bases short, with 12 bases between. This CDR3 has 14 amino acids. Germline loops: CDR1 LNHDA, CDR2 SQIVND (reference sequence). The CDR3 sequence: CASRITGINEKLFF. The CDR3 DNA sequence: TGTGCCAGTAGGATAACAGGAATTAATGAAAAACTGTTTTTT.

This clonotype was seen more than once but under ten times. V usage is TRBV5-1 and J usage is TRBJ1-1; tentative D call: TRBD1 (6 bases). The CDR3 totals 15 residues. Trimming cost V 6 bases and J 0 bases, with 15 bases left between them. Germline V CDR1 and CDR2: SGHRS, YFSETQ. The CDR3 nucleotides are TGCGCCAGCACCAATACGGGACAAATGAACACTGAAGCTTTCTTT. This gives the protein CASTNTGQMNTEAFF. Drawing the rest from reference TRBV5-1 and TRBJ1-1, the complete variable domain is KAGVTQTPRYLIKTRGQQVTLSCSPISGHRSVSWYQQTPGQGLQFLFEYFSETQRNKGNFPGRFSGRQFSNSRSEMNVSTLELGDSALYLCASTNTGQMNTEAFFGQGTRLTVV.

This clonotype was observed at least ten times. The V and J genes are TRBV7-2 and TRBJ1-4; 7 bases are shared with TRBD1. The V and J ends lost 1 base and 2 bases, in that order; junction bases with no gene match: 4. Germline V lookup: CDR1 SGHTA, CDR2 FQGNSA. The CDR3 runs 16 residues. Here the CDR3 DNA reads TGTGCCAGCAGCTTAGGGGCAGGGGGTACTAATGAAAAACTGTTTTTT. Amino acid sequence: CASSLGAGGTNEKLFF.

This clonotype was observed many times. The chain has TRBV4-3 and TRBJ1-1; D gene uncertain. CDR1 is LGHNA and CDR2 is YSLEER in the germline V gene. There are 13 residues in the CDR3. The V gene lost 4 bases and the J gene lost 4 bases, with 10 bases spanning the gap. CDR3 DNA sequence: TGCGCCAGCAGCCCCCTGGCTTCCACTGAAGCTTTCTTT. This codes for CASSPLASTEAFF.

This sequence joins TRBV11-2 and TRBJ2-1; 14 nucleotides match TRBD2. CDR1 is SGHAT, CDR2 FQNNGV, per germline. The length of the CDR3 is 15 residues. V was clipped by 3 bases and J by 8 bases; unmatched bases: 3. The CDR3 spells CASSFWGLAGDEQFF. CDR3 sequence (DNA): TGTGCCAGCAGCTTTTGGGGACTAGCGGGAGATGAGCAGTTCTTC.

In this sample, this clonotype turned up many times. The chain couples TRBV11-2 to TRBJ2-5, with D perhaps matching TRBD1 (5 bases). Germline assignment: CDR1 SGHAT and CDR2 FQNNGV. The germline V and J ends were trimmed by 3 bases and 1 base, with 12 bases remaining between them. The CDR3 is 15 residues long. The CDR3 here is CASSFHGQGQETQYF. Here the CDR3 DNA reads TGTGCCAGCAGCTTCCACGGGCAGGGCCAAGAGACCCAGTACTTC.

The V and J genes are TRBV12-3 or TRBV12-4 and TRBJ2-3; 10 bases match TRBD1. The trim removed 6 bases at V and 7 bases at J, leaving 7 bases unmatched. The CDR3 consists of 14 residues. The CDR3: CASSNPGQGYTQYF. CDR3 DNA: TGTGCCAGCAGCAATCCGGGACAGGGGTATACGCAGTATTTT.

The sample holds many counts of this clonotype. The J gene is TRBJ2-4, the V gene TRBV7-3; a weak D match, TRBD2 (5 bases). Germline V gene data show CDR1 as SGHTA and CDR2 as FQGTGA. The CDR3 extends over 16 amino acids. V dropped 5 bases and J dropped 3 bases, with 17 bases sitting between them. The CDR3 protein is CASSPNGPRGKNIQYF. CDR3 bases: TGTGCCAGCAGCCCGAACGGCCCTCGGGGCAAAAACATTCAGTACTTC.

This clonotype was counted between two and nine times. CDR3: CASTFGGPDTEAFF. Here the CDR3 DNA reads TGTGCCAGCACCTTTGGGGGGCCGGACACTGAAGCTTTCTTT. The V gene is TRBV12-3 or TRBV12-4, the J gene TRBJ1-1; D is possibly TRBD1 (6 bases). V shed 7 bases and J shed 3 bases, with 15 bases lying between them. The CDR3 has 14 residues.

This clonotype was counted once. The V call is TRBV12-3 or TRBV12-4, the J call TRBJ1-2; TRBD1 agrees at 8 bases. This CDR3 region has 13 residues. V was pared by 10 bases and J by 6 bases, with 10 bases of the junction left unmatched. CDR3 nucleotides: TGTGCCACCGAAAGGACAGGGATCCATGGCTACACCTTC. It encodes CATERTGIHGYTF.

CDR3 amino acids: CSARESLTSGSTDTQYF. Here the CDR3 DNA reads TGCAGTGCTAGAGAGTCTTTGACTAGCGGTAGCACAGATACGCAGTATTTT. V and J are TRBV20-1 and TRBJ2-3; TRBD2 matches at 9 bases. V lost 0 bases and J lost 0; bases outside the gene matches: 7. CDR1 is DFQATT, CDR2 SNEGSKA, per germline (reference sequence). This CDR3 comprises 17 residues.

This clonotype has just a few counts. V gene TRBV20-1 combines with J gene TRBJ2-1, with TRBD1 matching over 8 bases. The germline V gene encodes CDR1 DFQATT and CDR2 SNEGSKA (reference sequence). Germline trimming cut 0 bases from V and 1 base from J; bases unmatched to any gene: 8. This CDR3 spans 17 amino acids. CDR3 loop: CSARELNDRGSYNEQFF. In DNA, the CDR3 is TGCAGTGCTAGAGAATTGAACGACAGGGGATCCTACAATGAGCAGTTCTTC.

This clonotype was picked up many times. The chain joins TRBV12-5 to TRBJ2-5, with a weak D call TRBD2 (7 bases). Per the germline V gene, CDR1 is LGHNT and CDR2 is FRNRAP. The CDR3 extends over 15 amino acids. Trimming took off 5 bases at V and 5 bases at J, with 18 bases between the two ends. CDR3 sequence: CASGRTRGAGETQYF. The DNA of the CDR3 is TGTGCTAGTGGTCGCACTCGGGGGGCCGGGGAGACCCAGTACTTC.

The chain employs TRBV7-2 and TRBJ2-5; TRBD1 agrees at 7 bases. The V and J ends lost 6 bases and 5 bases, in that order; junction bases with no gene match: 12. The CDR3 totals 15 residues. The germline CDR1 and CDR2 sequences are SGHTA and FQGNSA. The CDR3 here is CASSTGAQKVETQYF. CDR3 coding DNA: TGTGCCAGCAGTACAGGGGCCCAGAAGGTGGAGACCCAGTACTTC.